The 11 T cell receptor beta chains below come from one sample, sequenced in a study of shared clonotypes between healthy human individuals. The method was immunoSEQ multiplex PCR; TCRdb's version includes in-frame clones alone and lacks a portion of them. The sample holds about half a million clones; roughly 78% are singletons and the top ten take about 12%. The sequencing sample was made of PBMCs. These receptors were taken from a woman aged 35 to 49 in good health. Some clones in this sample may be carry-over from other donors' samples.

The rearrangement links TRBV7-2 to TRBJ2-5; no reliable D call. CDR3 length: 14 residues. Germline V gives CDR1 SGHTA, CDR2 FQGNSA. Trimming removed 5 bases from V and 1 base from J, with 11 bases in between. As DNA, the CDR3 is TGTGCCAGCAGCCGGCAAGTGGCCCAAGAGACCCAGTACTTC. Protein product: CASSRQVAQETQYF.

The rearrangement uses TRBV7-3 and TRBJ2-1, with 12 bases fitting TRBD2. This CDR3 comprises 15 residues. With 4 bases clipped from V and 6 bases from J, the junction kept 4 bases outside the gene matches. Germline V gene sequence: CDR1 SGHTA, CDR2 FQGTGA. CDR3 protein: CASSSRLAGVNEQFF. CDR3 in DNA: TGTGCCAGCAGCTCCAGACTAGCGGGAGTCAATGAGCAGTTCTTC.

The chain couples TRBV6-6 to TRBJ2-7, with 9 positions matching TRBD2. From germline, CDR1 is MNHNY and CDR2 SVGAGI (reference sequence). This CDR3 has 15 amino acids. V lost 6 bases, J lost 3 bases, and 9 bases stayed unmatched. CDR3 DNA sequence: TGTGCCAGCAGAGTAGCGGGAGAAGTTAACTACGAGCAGTACTTC. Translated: CASRVAGEVNYEQYF.

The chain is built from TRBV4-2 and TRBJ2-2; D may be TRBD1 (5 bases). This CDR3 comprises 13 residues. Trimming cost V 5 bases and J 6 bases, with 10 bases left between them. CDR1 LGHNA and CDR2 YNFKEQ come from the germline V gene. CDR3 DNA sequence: TGTGCCAGCAGCAATCTGGGGCCCGGGGAGCTGTTTTTT. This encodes CASSNLGPGELFF.

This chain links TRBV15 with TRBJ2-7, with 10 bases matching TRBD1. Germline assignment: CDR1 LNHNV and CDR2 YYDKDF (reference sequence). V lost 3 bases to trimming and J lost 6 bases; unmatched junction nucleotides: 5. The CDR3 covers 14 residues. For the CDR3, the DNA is TGTGCCACCAGCAGGGACAGGGGGGCATCCGAGCAGTACTTC. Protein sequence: CATSRDRGASEQYF.

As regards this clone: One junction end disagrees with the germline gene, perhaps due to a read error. CDR3 DNA: TGCGCCAGCAGCCGGGGGGGAGATCGGACTAGCCATCTCTTC. Amino acid sequence: CASSRGGDRTSHLF. The chain couples TRBV5-1 to TRBJ2-1, with 8 bases that match TRBD2. Germline V gene lookup returns CDR1 SGHRS and CDR2 YFSETQ. The CDR3 runs to 14 residues.

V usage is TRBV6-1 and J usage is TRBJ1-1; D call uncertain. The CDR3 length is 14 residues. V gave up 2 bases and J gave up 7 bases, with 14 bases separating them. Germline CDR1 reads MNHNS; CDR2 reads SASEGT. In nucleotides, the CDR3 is TGTGCCAGCAGTGAACGTGGTATGCTCCTTGAAGCTTTCTTT. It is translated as CASSERGMLLEAFF.

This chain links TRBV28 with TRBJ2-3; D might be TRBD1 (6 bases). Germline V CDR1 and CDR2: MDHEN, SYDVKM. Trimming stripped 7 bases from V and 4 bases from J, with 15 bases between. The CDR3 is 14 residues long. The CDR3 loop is CASTPTGSADTQYF. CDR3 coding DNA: TGTGCCAGCACCCCAACAGGGAGCGCAGATACGCAGTATTTT.

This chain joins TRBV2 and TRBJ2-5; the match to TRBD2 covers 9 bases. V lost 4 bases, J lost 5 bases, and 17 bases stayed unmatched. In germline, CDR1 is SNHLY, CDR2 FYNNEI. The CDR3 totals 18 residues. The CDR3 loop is CASSGFSGSGLAWETQYF. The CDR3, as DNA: TGTGCCAGCAGTGGGTTTTCAGGTTCGGGACTAGCATGGGAGACCCAGTACTTC.

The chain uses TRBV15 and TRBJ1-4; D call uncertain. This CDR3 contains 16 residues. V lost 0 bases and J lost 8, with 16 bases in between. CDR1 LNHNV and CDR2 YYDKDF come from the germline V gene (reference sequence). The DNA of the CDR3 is TGTGCCACCAGCAGAGAGGCACCTTGGAGGCCGGAAAAACTGTTTTTT. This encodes CATSREAPWRPEKLFF. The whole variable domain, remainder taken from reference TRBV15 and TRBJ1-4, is DAMVIQNPRYQVTQFGKPVTLSCSQTLNHNVMYWYQQKSSQAPKLLFHYYDKDFNNEADTPDNFQSRRPNTSFCFLDIRSPGLGDTAMYLCATSREAPWRPEKLFFGSGTQLSVL.

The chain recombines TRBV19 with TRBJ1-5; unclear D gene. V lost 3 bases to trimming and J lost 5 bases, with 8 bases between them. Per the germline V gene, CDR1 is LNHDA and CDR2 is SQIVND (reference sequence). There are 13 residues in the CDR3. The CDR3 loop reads CASSIGGDQPQHF. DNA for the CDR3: TGTGCCAGTAGTATTGGCGGAGATCAGCCCCAGCATTTT.